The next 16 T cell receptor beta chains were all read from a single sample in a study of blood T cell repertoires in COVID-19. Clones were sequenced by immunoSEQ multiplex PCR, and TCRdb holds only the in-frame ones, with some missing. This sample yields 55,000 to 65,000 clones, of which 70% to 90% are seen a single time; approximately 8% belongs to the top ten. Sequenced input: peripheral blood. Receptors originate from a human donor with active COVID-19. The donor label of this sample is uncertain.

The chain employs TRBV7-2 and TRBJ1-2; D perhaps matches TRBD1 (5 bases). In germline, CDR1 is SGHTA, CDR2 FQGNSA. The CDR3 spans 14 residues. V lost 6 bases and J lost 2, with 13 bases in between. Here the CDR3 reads CASREGGTNYGYTF. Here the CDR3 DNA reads TGTGCCAGCAGGGAGGGAGGGACGAACTATGGCTACACCTTC.

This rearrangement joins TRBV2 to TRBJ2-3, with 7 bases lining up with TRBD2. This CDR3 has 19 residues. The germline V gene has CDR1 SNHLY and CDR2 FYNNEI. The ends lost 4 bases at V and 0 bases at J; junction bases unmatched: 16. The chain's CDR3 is CASSALVRGTLTSTDTQYF. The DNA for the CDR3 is TGTGCCAGCAGTGCCCTCGTGCGGGGGACTTTAACTAGCACAGATACGCAGTATTTT. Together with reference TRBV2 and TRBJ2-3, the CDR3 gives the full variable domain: EPEVTQTPSHQVTQMGQEVILRCVPISNHLYFYWYRQILGQKVEFLVSFYNNEISEKSEIFDDQFSVERPDGSNFTLKIRSTKLEDSAMYFCASSALVRGTLTSTDTQYFGPGTRLTVL.

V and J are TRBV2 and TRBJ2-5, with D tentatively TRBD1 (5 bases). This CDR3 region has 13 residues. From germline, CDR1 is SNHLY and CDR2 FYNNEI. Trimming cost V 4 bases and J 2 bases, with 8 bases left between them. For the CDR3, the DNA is TGTGCCAGCAGTGTACAGGTTCAAGAGACCCAGTACTTC. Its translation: CASSVQVQETQYF.

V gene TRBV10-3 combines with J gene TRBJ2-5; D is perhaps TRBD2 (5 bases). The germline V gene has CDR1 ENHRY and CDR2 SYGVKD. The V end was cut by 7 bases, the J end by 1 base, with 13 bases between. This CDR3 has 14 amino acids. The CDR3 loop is CAIKVGVGQETQYF. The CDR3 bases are TGTGCCATCAAGGTGGGAGTGGGCCAAGAGACCCAGTACTTC.

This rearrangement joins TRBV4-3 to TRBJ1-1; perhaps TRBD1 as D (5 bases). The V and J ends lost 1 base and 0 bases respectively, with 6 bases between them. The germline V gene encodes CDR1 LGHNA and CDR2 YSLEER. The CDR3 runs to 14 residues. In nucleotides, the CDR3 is TGCGCCAGCAGCCAAGGGACAATGAACACTGAAGCTTTCTTT. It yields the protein CASSQGTMNTEAFF.

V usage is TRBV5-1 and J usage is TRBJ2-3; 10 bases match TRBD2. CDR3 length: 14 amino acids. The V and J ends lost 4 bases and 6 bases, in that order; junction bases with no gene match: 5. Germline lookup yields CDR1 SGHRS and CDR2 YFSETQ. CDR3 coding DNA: TGCGCCAGCAGCGCCGGGACTAGCGCGGATACGCAGTATTTT. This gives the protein CASSAGTSADTQYF.

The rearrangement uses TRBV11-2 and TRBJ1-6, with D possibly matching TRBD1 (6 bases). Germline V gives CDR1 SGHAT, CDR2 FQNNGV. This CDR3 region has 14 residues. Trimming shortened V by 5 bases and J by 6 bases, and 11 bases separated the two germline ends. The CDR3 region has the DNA TGTGCCAGCAGCCAAGTAGGGGGTAATTCACCCCTCCACTTT. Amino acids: CASSQVGGNSPLHF.

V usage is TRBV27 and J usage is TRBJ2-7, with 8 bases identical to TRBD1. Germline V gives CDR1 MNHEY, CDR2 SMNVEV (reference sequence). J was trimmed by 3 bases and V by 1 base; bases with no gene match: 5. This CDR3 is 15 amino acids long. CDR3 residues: CASSLYQDRVYEQYF. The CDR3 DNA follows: TGTGCCAGCAGTTTATATCAGGACAGGGTCTACGAGCAGTACTTC.

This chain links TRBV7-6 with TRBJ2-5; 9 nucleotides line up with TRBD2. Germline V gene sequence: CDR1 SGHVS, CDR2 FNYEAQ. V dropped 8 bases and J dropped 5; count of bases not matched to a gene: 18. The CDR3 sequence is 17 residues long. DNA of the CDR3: TGTGCCAGCTCCCCGGTAGGCGGGAGGGCCTTGGGGGAGACCCAGTACTTC. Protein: CASSPVGGRALGETQYF. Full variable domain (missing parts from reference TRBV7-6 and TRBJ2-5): GAGVSQSPRYKVTKRGQDVALRCDPISGHVSLYWYRQALGQGPEFLTYFNYEAQQDKSGLPNDRFSAERPEGSISTLTIQRTEQRDSAMYRCASSPVGGRALGETQYFGPGTRLLVL.

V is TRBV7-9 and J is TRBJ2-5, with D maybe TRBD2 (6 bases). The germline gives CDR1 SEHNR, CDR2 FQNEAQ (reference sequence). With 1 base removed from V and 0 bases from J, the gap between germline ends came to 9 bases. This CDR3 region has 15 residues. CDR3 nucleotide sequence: TGTGCCAGCAGCTTAGTCGGCGGGAACCAAGAGACCCAGTACTTC. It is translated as CASSLVGGNQETQYF.

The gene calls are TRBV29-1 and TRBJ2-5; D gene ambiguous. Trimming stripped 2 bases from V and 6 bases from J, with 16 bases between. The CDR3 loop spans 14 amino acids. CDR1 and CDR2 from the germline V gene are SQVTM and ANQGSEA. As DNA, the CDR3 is TGCAGCGTTGAAATGGCGGCTCCCAAGAAGACCCAGTACTTC. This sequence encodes CSVEMAAPKKTQYF.

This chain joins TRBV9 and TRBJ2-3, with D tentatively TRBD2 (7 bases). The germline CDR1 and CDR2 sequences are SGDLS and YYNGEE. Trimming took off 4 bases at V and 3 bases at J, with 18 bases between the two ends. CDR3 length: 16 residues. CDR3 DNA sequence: TGTGCCAGCAGCCTAGGGGGAGCGGGACTGACAGATACGCAGTATTTT. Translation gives CASSLGGAGLTDTQYF.

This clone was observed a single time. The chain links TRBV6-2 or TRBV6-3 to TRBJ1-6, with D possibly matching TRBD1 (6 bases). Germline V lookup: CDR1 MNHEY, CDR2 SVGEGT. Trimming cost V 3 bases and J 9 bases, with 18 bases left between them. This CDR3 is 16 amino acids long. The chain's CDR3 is CASSYLGAGRGSPLHF. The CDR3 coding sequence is TGTGCCAGCAGTTATTTGGGGGCCGGCAGAGGTTCACCCCTCCACTTT.

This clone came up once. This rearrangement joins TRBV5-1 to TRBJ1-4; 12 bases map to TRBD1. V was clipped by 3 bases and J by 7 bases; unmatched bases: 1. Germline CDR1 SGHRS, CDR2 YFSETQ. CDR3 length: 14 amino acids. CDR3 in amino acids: CASSSGQGAEKLFF. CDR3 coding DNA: TGCGCCAGCAGCTCGGGACAGGGGGCTGAAAAACTGTTTTTT. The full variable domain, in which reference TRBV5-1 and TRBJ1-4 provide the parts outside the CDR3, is KAGVTQTPRYLIKTRGQQVTLSCSPISGHRSVSWYQQTPGQGLQFLFEYFSETQRNKGNFPGRFSGRQFSNSRSEMNVSTLELGDSALYLCASSSGQGAEKLFFGSGTQLSVL.

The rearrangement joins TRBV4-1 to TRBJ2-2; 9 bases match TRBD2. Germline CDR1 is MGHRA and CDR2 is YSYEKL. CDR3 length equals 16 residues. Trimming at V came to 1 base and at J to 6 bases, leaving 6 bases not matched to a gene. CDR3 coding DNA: TGCGCCAGCAGCCAAGTAGCGGGAGCCTCGGCCGGGGAGCTGTTTTTT. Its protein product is CASSQVAGASAGELFF.

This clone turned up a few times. CDR3 sequence: CASSEGTDYGYTF. Here the CDR3 DNA reads TGTGCCAGCAGCGAAGGGACTGACTATGGCTACACCTTC. The chain employs TRBV9 and TRBJ1-2; tentative D call: TRBD1 (5 bases). The CDR3 is 13 amino acids. Germline values: CDR1 SGDLS, CDR2 YYNGEE. Trimming cost V 3 bases and J 3 bases, with 9 bases left between them.